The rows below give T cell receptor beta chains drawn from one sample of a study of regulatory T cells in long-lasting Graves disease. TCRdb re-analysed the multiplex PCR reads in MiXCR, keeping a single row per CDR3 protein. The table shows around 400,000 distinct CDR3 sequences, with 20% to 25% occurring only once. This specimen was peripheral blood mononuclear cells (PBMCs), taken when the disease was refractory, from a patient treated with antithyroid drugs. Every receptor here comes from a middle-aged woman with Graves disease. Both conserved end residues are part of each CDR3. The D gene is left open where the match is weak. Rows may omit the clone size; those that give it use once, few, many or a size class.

CDR3: CASSLRKRDTQYF
DNA: TGTGCCAGCAGTCTAAGAAAGAGAGATACGCAGTATTTT
D: -
J: TRBJ2-3
length: 13
V: TRBV6-1
size: few

CDR3: CASSLGDGLAGVTDTQYF
DNA: TGTGCCAGCAGCTTAGGGGACGGACTAGCGGGAGTCACAGATACGCAGTATTTT
D: TRBD2
J: TRBJ2-3
length: 18
V: TRBV11-2
size: few

CDR3: CASNRDSGRETQYF
DNA: TGTGCCAGCAATCGGGACAGTGGGCGAGAGACCCAGTACTTC
D: TRBD1
J: TRBJ2-5
length: 14
V: TRBV28
size: many

CDR3: CASRVGLAGDTQYF
DNA: TGTGCCAGCAGAGTCGGTCTAGCGGGAGATACGCAGTATTTT
D: TRBD2
J: TRBJ2-3
length: 14
V: TRBV2
size: few

CDR3: CASSLSLGPGKYF
DNA: TGTGCCAGCAGTTTAAGTTTAGGGCCCGGGAAGTACTTC
D: -
J: TRBJ2-5
length: 13
V: TRBV28
size: many

CDR3: CASSHPGTSRGGEQFF
DNA: TGTGCCAGCAGTCACCCCGGGACTAGCAGGGGGGGTGAGCAGTTCTTC
D: TRBD2
J: TRBJ2-1
length: 16
V: TRBV7-3
size: few

CDR3: CASSIGGSQYEQYF
DNA: TGTGCCAGTAGTATCGGCGGGAGTCAGTACGAGCAGTACTTC
D: TRBD2
J: TRBJ2-7
length: 14
V: TRBV19
size: many

CDR3: CASSPIRADTQYF
DNA: TGTGCCAGCAGCCCTATCCGAGCAGATACGCAGTATTTT
D: -
J: TRBJ2-3
length: 13
V: TRBV7-9
size: -

CDR3: CASSTARGNTEAFF
DNA: TGTGCCAGTAGTACGGCCCGGGGAAACACTGAAGCTTTCTTT
D: -
J: TRBJ1-1
length: 14
V: TRBV19
size: few

CDR3: CSVERTGRETQYF
DNA: TGCAGCGTTGAGAGGACAGGGCGGGAGACCCAGTACTTC
D: TRBD1
J: TRBJ2-5
length: 13
V: TRBV29-1
size: -

CDR3: CASRLREGPHQETQYF
DNA: TGTGCCAGCCGGCTGCGGGAGGGCCCCCACCAAGAGACCCAGTACTTC
D: TRBD2
J: TRBJ2-5
length: 16
V: TRBV3-1
size: many

CDR3: CASSDPADASSGNTIYF
DNA: TGTGCCAGTAGTGACCCGGCGGACGCCAGCTCTGGAAACACCATATATTTT
D: -
J: TRBJ1-3
length: 17
V: TRBV19
size: -

CDR3: CASSPTGQGPEKLFF
DNA: TGTGCCAGCTCACCTACGGGGCAGGGGCCCGAAAAACTGTTTTTT
D: -
J: TRBJ1-4
length: 15
V: TRBV18
size: few

CDR3: CATSRVMAASVVIPPQGAYGYTF
DNA: TGTGCCACCAGCAGAGTGATGGCCGCATCGGTTGTTATCCCCCCACAGGGGGCTTATGGCTACACCTTC
D: TRBD1
J: TRBJ1-2
length: 23
V: TRBV15
size: few

CDR3: CASSRRVQGFTEAFF
DNA: TGTGCCAGCAGCCGTCGAGTACAGGGATTCACTGAAGCTTTCTTT
D: -
J: TRBJ1-1
length: 15
V: TRBV3-1
size: -

CDR3: CASSLPRTATNEKLFF
DNA: TGTGCCAGCAGCTTGCCGAGGACAGCAACTAATGAAAAACTGTTTTTT
D: -
J: TRBJ1-4
length: 16
V: TRBV5-5
size: many